This T cell receptor beta chain was recorded in a study of blood T cell repertoires in COVID-19. For the study at large: The United States, Italy and Spain provided the acute and convalescent COVID-19 samples. T cells, B-cell-depleted T cells, or PBMCs provided the cDNA or gDNA that served as material.

In the authors' methods: By means of reference gene primer amplification, nucleated cell counts were estimated. Here immunoSEQ multiplex PCR was the method, and the copy in TCRdb shows in-frame clones only, minus some. V and J calls and clone size are as listed in that table; D and trimming were resolved from the DNA. The sample lists almost 300,000 clones; approximately 86% were seen once. CDR1 GTSNPN and CDR2 SVGIG come from the germline V gene (reference sequence). J gave up 5 bases and V 2 bases, and 12 bases lay outside the gene matches. This CDR3 has 15 amino acids. The chain uses TRBV30 and TRBJ2-7; 7 positions agree with TRBD1. The sequencing sample was made of peripheral blood. The clonotype was recovered from a man between 65 and 79 years old with acute or convalescent COVID-19. The CDR3: CAWSYGQGVRDEQYF. The DNA for the CDR3 is TGTGCCTGGAGTTATGGGCAGGGGGTTAGGGACGAGCAGTACTTC.